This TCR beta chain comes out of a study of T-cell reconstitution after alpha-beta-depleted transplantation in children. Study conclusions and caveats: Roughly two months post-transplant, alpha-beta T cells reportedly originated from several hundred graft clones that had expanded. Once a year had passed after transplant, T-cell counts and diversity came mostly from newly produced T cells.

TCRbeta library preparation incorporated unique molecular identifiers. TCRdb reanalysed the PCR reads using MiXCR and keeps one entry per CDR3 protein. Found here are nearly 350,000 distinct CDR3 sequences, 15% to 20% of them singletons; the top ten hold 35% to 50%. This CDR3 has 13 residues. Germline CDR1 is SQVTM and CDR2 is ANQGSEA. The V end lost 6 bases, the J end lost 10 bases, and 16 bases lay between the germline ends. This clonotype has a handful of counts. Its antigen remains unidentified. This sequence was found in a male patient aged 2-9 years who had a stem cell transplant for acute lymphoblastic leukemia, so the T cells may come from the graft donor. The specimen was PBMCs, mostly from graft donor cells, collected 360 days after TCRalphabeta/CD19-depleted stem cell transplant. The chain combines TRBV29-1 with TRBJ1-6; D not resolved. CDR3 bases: TGCAGCGTCCGCCACTCCATGGAATCACCCCTCCACTTT. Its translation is CSVRHSMESPLHF.